This T cell receptor beta chain was observed in a study of vaccination and CD4 T cells after COVID-19. The treatment: roughly ten-day PBMC culture with coronavirus spike peptide pools or control peptides (ViraFEST assay). With 3 bases clipped from V and 0 bases from J, the junction kept 3 bases outside the gene matches. The CDR3 contains 15 residues. CDR1 is SGHRS and CDR2 is YFSETQ in the germline V gene. This clonotype was observed a few times. Its antigen is undetermined. With the Oncomine TCR Beta short-read assay, DNA from cultured CD4+ T cells was sequenced. MiXCR was run by TCRdb on the PCR reads, yielding one entry per CDR3 protein. The table shows roughly 26,000 distinct CDR3 sequences, with about 41% occurring only once.

The chain recombines TRBV5-1 with TRBJ1-1; TRBD1 agrees at 9 bases. The sample taken for sequencing was CD4+ T cells from blood, cultured in vitro. The origin of this receptor is a human donor who had recovered from COVID-19. The CDR3 protein is CASSWGTGMNTEAFF. Here the CDR3 DNA reads TGCGCCAGCAGCTGGGGGACAGGGATGAACACTGAAGCTTTCTTT.